Sample share makes the clone carrying this TCR beta chain large. Its antigen is not known. This sample includes further DNA sequences coding for the same CDR3. The CDR3 consists of 14 residues. Germline V lookup: CDR1 MRHNA, CDR2 SNTAGT. The trim removed 3 bases at V and 1 base at J, leaving 0 bases unmatched. As for the donors, each was a healthy bone marrow donor. These data belong to a study of cytomegalovirus exposure and HLA in healthy donors. The wider study: Of the donors genotyped, approximately 400 in all, 65% to 90% fell in the Caucasian-associated ancestry cluster. Broader study findings: In a later analysis, specific HLA alleles were associated with 15,000 to 20,000 TCR beta sequences at a 0.05 false discovery rate. Later analysis placed DRB1 highest and HLA-C lowest in TCR association rates, which differed by HLA locus.

The PCR was carried out with 60 Vbeta primers and 13 Jbeta primers. Some clones are missing from TCRdb's copy, which holds only in-frame ones; the method was immunoSEQ multiplex PCR. Seen here are 53,000 or so clones, approximately 75% observed once, and the top ten hold 6.5% to 8.5%. The sequenced sample was PBMCs. The V call is TRBV6-4, the J call TRBJ2-3; the match to TRBD2 covers 8 bases. This TCR derives from a man aged 25-45 years in good health and CMV-seropositive. The CDR3 sequence: CASSEAGGTDTQYF. The CDR3 DNA is TGTGCCAGCAGTGAAGCGGGGGGCACAGATACGCAGTATTTT.